This TCR beta chain was documented in a study of Ad26.COV2.S vaccination and SARS-CoV-2 variants. Study-level findings and limits: While placebo recipients had lower spike-specific TCR breadth, vaccine recipients had more.

Treatment here: some 19 received Ad26.COV2.S at low or high dose, single or two shots; 5 received placebo; per-sample allocation not given. The study sampled participants on day 63 after the first vaccine or placebo injection. Points on this clone: Its antigen is unidentified.

Deletions cut 3 bases from V and 1 base from J, with 13 bases between. This CDR3 spans 16 amino acids. The germline gives CDR1 SEHNR, CDR2 FQNEAQ (reference sequence). Using immunoSEQ multiplex PCR, the repertoire was profiled, and TCRdb retains in-frame clones only, with some absent. The sample lists roughly 380,000 clones, around 84% occurring once. This rearrangement joins TRBV7-9 to TRBJ1-3; D call uncertain. This TCR was sampled from a person between 18 and 65 years old who received the Ad26.COV2.S COVID-19 vaccine or a placebo. The sample consisted of peripheral blood, taken in a trial of Ad26.COV2.S vaccine versus placebo. DNA for the CDR3: TGTGCCAGCAGCTTTTCCCCTCGCCAGTCTGGAAACACCATATATTTT. Its protein product is CASSFSPRQSGNTIYF.